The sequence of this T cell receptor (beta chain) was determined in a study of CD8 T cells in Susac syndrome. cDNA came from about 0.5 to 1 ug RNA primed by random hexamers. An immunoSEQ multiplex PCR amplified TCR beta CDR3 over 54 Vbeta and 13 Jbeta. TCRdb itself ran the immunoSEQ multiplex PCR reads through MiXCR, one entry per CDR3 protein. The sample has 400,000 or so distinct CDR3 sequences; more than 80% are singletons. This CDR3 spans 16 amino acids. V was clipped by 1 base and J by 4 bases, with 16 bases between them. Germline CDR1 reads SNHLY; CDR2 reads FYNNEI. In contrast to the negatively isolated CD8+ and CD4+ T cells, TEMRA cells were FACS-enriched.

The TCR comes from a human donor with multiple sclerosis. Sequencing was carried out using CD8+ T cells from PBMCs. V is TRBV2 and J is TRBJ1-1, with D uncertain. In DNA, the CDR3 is TGTGCCAGCAGTGAAGTTCTAAGTGAATTAGGCACTGAAGCTTTCTTT. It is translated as CASSEVLSELGTEAFF.